Listed below are T cell receptor beta chains from one sample, sequenced in a study of T-cell reconstitution after alpha-beta-depleted transplantation in children. Via MiXCR, TCRdb re-called the PCR reads, giving one row per CDR3 protein. The sample yields 250,000 to 350,000 distinct CDR3 sequences, 9.5% to 10% seen once. The material was PBMCs from the stem cell graft donor, obtained from the stem cell graft. These receptor sequences come from a human donor who donated a stem cell graft to a child with SCID. Both conserved end residues are part of each CDR3. A D gene is named only where the DNA matches it firmly. Size values are once, few and many counts, or a class for expanded clones, and some rows have none.

d_call: TRBD1
j_call: TRBJ1-5
cdr3_length: 14
v_call: TRBV7-2
clone_size: NA
cdr3_aa: CASSFGQGDQPQHF
cdr3_nt: TGTGCCAGCAGCTTTGGACAGGGTGATCAGCCCCAGCATTTT

d_call: NA
j_call: TRBJ2-7
cdr3_length: 14
v_call: TRBV12-3/TRBV12-4
clone_size: few
cdr3_aa: CASSEGQGTYEQYF
cdr3_nt: TGTGCCAGCAGTGAAGGCCAGGGAACCTACGAGCAGTACTTC

d_call: NA
j_call: TRBJ1-2
cdr3_length: 15
v_call: TRBV9
clone_size: NA
cdr3_aa: CASSVGGASNYGYTF
cdr3_nt: TGTGCCAGCAGCGTAGGGGGAGCGAGTAACTATGGCTACACCTTC

d_call: NA
j_call: TRBJ1-1
cdr3_length: 13
v_call: TRBV20-1
clone_size: few
cdr3_aa: CSANGQKNTEAFF
cdr3_nt: TGCAGTGCTAACGGGCAGAAGAACACTGAAGCTTTCTTT

d_call: NA
j_call: TRBJ2-7
cdr3_length: 12
v_call: TRBV21-1
clone_size: many
cdr3_aa: CASSFYPYEQYF
cdr3_nt: TGTGCCAGCAGCTTCTACCCATACGAGCAGTACTTC

d_call: NA
j_call: TRBJ2-7
cdr3_length: 13
v_call: TRBV20-1
clone_size: NA
cdr3_aa: CSASRDSSNEQYF
cdr3_nt: TGCAGTGCTAGTCGGGACTCCTCCAACGAGCAGTACTTC

d_call: TRBD1
j_call: TRBJ1-2
cdr3_length: 16
v_call: TRBV13
clone_size: few
cdr3_aa: CASSLTGQGLNYGYTF
cdr3_nt: TGTGCCAGCAGCTTGACTGGACAGGGGCTTAACTATGGCTACACCTTC

d_call: NA
j_call: TRBJ1-2
cdr3_length: 12
v_call: TRBV7-9
clone_size: many
cdr3_aa: CASSFAGHGYTF
cdr3_nt: TGTGCCAGCAGCTTCGCAGGGCATGGCTACACCTTC

d_call: NA
j_call: TRBJ1-2
cdr3_length: 19
v_call: TRBV19
clone_size: few
cdr3_aa: CASSILGIAGQGRNYGYTF
cdr3_nt: TGTGCCAGTAGTATCCTGGGCATTGCGGGGCAGGGTCGGAACTATGGCTACACCTTC

d_call: NA
j_call: TRBJ1-4
cdr3_length: 14
v_call: TRBV12-3/TRBV12-4
clone_size: NA
cdr3_aa: CASSFDSGSEKLFF
cdr3_nt: TGTGCCAGCAGTTTTGACTCCGGATCTGAAAAACTGTTTTTT

d_call: NA
j_call: TRBJ1-2
cdr3_length: 13
v_call: TRBV20-1
clone_size: many
cdr3_aa: CSARESGDYGYTF
cdr3_nt: TGCAGTGCTAGAGAATCAGGCGACTATGGCTACACCTTC

d_call: TRBD1
j_call: TRBJ2-2
cdr3_length: 13
v_call: TRBV7-7
clone_size: few
cdr3_aa: CASSAGGTGELFF
cdr3_nt: TGTGCCAGCAGCGCAGGGGGTACCGGGGAGCTGTTTTTT

d_call: TRBD2
j_call: TRBJ2-2
cdr3_length: 23
v_call: TRBV23-1
clone_size: NA
cdr3_aa: CASSPTSLGPGTSGGLKTGELFF
cdr3_nt: TGCGCCAGCAGTCCGACTAGCCTGGGCCCCGGGACTAGCGGGGGCCTGAAAACCGGGGAGCTGTTTTTT

d_call: NA
j_call: TRBJ2-1
cdr3_length: 15
v_call: TRBV5-1
clone_size: few
cdr3_aa: CASSSGSSSYNEQFF
cdr3_nt: TGCGCCAGCAGTTCGGGCTCGAGCTCCTACAATGAGCAGTTCTTC

d_call: NA
j_call: TRBJ1-1
cdr3_length: 16
v_call: TRBV6-1
clone_size: few
cdr3_aa: CASSPTTSTLNTEAFF
cdr3_nt: TGTGCCAGCAGTCCTACTACCAGCACACTGAACACTGAAGCTTTCTTT

d_call: NA
j_call: TRBJ2-5
cdr3_length: 16
v_call: TRBV21-1
clone_size: once
cdr3_aa: CASSNNRVRFNETQYF
cdr3_nt: TGTGCCAGCAGCAACAACAGGGTCAGGTTCAATGAGACCCAGTACTTC

d_call: TRBD2
j_call: TRBJ2-1
cdr3_length: 18
v_call: TRBV2
clone_size: NA
cdr3_aa: CASISEVTSGGALNEQFF
cdr3_nt: TGTGCCAGCATATCGGAGGTGACTAGCGGGGGGGCCCTCAATGAGCAGTTCTTC

d_call: TRBD1
j_call: TRBJ2-1
cdr3_length: 15
v_call: TRBV5-1
clone_size: many
cdr3_aa: CASRAGTGGKNEQFF
cdr3_nt: TGCGCCAGCAGAGCCGGGACAGGGGGCAAGAATGAGCAGTTCTTC

d_call: NA
j_call: TRBJ1-2
cdr3_length: 14
v_call: TRBV5-5
clone_size: few
cdr3_aa: CASTLLSEDYGYTF
cdr3_nt: TGTGCCAGCACCCTCCTATCCGAGGACTATGGCTACACCTTC

d_call: NA
j_call: TRBJ2-7
cdr3_length: 14
v_call: TRBV5-5
clone_size: few
cdr3_aa: CASARDRPAYEQYF
cdr3_nt: TGTGCCAGCGCCAGGGACCGACCTGCCTACGAGCAGTACTTC

d_call: NA
j_call: TRBJ1-2
cdr3_length: 13
v_call: TRBV6-1
clone_size: few
cdr3_aa: CASSIRTGYGYTF
cdr3_nt: TGTGCCAGCAGCATACGGACTGGGTATGGCTACACCTTC

d_call: NA
j_call: TRBJ2-2
cdr3_length: 14
v_call: TRBV24-1
clone_size: many
cdr3_aa: CATGSGANTGELFF
cdr3_nt: TGTGCCACCGGTTCAGGAGCGAACACCGGGGAGCTGTTTTTT